The source of this TCR beta chain is a study of cytomegalovirus exposure and HLA in healthy donors. For the study at large: Both the roughly 120 validation repertoires and the 500 to 700 first-cohort repertoires used the same platform, as reported by a later analysis. Notes on the study in general: Approximately 160 TCR beta chains were listed as cytomegalovirus-associated.

Details on this clone: Its antigen is as yet unknown.

TCRdb keeps only in-frame clones here, not all; method: immunoSEQ multiplex PCR. Found here are 220,000 or so clones, over 75% of them singletons; the top ten hold more than 1.5%. This CDR3 is 14 amino acids long. Germline CDR1 is MNHEY and CDR2 is SMNVEV (reference sequence). Germline trimming cut 3 bases from V and 10 bases from J; bases unmatched to any gene: 7. Material: PBMCs. This TCR derives from a woman aged 18-29 years in good health and CMV-seropositive. The genes are TRBV27 and TRBJ2-1, with 9 bases identical to TRBD2. This chain's CDR3 is CASSFAGSGGEQFF. CDR3 nucleotides: TGTGCCAGCAGTTTCGCCGGGAGCGGGGGGGAGCAGTTCTTC.